The next 28 T cell receptor beta chains were all read from a single sample in a study of blood T cell repertoires in COVID-19 (dated by TCRdb to the early 2020s). Library preparation used the immunoSEQ multiplex PCR assay. TCRdb re-hosts the immuneACCESS table, in-frame sequences only. Its copies lack some clones; in the studies checked, an unresolved V gene accounts for under half of them, and the cause for the rest is not known. The sample profile shows around 58,000 clones; approximately 90% of them were found once. Roughly 14% of the sample goes to the ten largest clones. The specimen was peripheral blood. Source of these receptors: a human donor with active COVID-19. The donor label of this sample is uncertain.

V gene TRBV27 combines with J gene TRBJ2-1; TRBD2 matches 13 bases. The CDR3 runs to 18 residues. The V segment lost 6 bases and the J segment 4 bases; nucleotides outside the gene matches: 12. Germline V gene sequence: CDR1 MNHEY, CDR2 SMNVEV (reference sequence). CDR3 in amino acids: CASRPQGSGLAGYNEQFF. In DNA form, the CDR3 reads TGTGCCAGCAGACCTCAGGGATCGGGACTAGCGGGATACAATGAGCAGTTCTTC.

This clone was seen a single time. V is TRBV19 and J is TRBJ2-1; tentative D call: TRBD2 (5 bases). V was cut by 2 bases and J by 6 bases, with 8 bases left in between. Germline V gene data show CDR1 as LNHDA and CDR2 as SQIVND (reference sequence). The length of the CDR3 is 13 residues. As DNA, the CDR3 is TGTGCCAGTAGTATACCCGGGGTCAATGAGCAGTTCTTC. Its protein product is CASSIPGVNEQFF. Variable domain in full (rest from reference TRBV19 and TRBJ2-1): DGGITQSPKYLFRKEGQNVTLSCEQNLNHDAMYWYRQDPGQGLRLIYYSQIVNDFQKGDIAEGYSVSREKKESFPLTVTSAQKNPTAFYLCASSIPGVNEQFFGPGTRLTVL.

The V gene is TRBV3-1 (or the pseudogene TRBV3-2), the J gene TRBJ1-5, with D possibly matching TRBD1 (6 bases). This CDR3 has 14 amino acids. The V end lost 2 bases, the J end lost 7 bases, and 12 bases lay between the germline ends. CDR1 and CDR2 from the germline V gene are LGHDT and YNNKEL (reference sequence). The CDR3 loop reads CASSQTGIAQPQHF. The CDR3 bases are TGTGCCAGCAGCCAAACAGGGATAGCACAGCCCCAGCATTTT.

CDR3 in amino acids: CASSSRTATNTGELFF. The CDR3 DNA follows: TGTGCCAGCAGCTCTCGGACAGCCACGAACACCGGGGAGCTGTTTTTT. The rearrangement uses TRBV5-4 and TRBJ2-2, with D possibly TRBD1 on 6 matching bases. Germline values: CDR1 SGHNT, CDR2 YYREEE (reference sequence). CDR3 length equals 16 residues. V lost 3 bases and J 0 bases, leaving 12 bases between the germline ends.

The gene calls are TRBV3-1 (or the pseudogene TRBV3-2) and TRBJ1-1; 7 bases agree with TRBD1. J gave up 0 bases and V 3 bases, and 7 bases lay outside the gene matches. Germline values: CDR1 LGHDT, CDR2 YNNKEL (reference sequence). This CDR3 has 16 amino acids. The DNA of the CDR3 is TGTGCCAGCAGCCAGTTCGTAGGGGGCGTGAACACTGAAGCTTTCTTT. Its protein product is CASSQFVGGVNTEAFF.

The rearrangement uses TRBV6-6 and TRBJ2-2; unclear D gene. The CDR3 spans 12 residues. Germline V lookup: CDR1 MNHNY, CDR2 SVGAGI (reference sequence). Trimming removed 0 bases from V and 10 bases from J, with 6 bases in between. Here the CDR3 DNA reads TGTGCCAGCAGTTACTCTCGCGAGGAGCTGTTTTTT. Protein sequence: CASSYSREELFF.

In this sample, this clone turned up once. The chain joins TRBV4-2 to TRBJ2-1; 13 nucleotides align to TRBD2. CDR1 is LGHNA and CDR2 is YNFKEQ in the germline V gene. J lost 7 bases, V lost 1 base, and 7 bases had no gene match. The CDR3 contains 17 residues. DNA of the CDR3: TGTGCCAGCAGCCAAGCCCCGACTAGCGGGGGGCGGAATGAGCAGTTCTTC. Its protein is CASSQAPTSGGRNEQFF.

The rearrangement links TRBV19 to TRBJ2-5; tentatively, D is TRBD1 (5 bases). The CDR3 is 13 amino acids. In germline, CDR1 is LNHDA, CDR2 SQIVND (reference sequence). V lost 4 bases and J lost 2, with 8 bases in between. CDR3 region: CASSSPGQETQYF. CDR3 bases: TGTGCCAGTAGTAGTCCAGGGCAAGAGACCCAGTACTTC.

V usage is TRBV10-2 and J usage is TRBJ1-5; maybe TRBD1 (5 bases). The V end was cut by 2 bases, the J end by 9 bases, with 11 bases between. Looked up from germline, CDR1 is WSHSY and CDR2 is SAAADI. There are 13 residues in the CDR3. CDR3 protein: CASSEPGRGPQHF. The CDR3 DNA reads as TGCGCCAGCAGTGAGCCGGGGCGGGGGCCCCAGCATTTT.

The table lists this clone with a count of one. CDR3 nucleotides: TGTGCCAGCAGTAACGTCAGGGCACCCAACTATGGCTACACCTTC. Residues: CASSNVRAPNYGYTF. V gene TRBV6-5 combines with J gene TRBJ1-2, with D possibly matching TRBD1 (5 bases). This CDR3 spans 15 amino acids. Germline V gene data show CDR1 as MNHEY and CDR2 as SVGAGI. Trimming took 5 bases from V and 2 from J, leaving 15 bases between them.

This sequence joins TRBV5-1 and TRBJ1-4, with unresolved D. CDR3 length: 13 residues. Germline-derived CDR1 and CDR2 are SGHRS and YFSETQ. V gave up 2 bases and J gave up 7 bases, with 9 bases separating them. The CDR3 loop reads CASSFKGGEKLFF. CDR3 bases: TGCGCCAGCAGCTTCAAGGGAGGTGAAAAACTGTTTTTT.

The rearrangement joins TRBV7-9 to TRBJ1-1, with 9 nucleotides matching TRBD1. This CDR3 is 16 amino acids long. V lost 5 bases to trimming and J lost 2 bases; unmatched junction nucleotides: 9. CDR1 is SEHNR and CDR2 is FQNEAQ in the germline V gene (reference sequence). The CDR3 DNA sequence: TGTGCCAGCAGCGCGGTTACAGGGGGCAGTAACACTGAAGCTTTCTTT. Translation: CASSAVTGGSNTEAFF.

This chain joins TRBV5-1 and TRBJ2-1; D is unresolved. Germline V gene data show CDR1 as SGHRS and CDR2 as YFSETQ. This CDR3 is built from 13 residues. V was pared by 0 bases and J by 5 bases, with 6 bases between. The CDR3: CASSLAPNNEQFF. In nucleotides, the CDR3 is TGCGCCAGCAGCTTGGCCCCTAACAATGAGCAGTTCTTC.

This chain joins TRBV6-6 and TRBJ2-1; 7 positions match TRBD2. Germline CDR1 MNHNY, CDR2 SVGAGI (reference sequence). CDR3 size: 16 residues. V trimming: 0 bases; J trimming: 6 bases; junction bases outside the gene matches: 8. The CDR3 DNA reads TGTGCCAGCAGTTACTCGAGGCTAGCGGTTGCCAATGAGCAGTTCTTC. It is translated as CASSYSRLAVANEQFF.

V gene TRBV27 combines with J gene TRBJ2-7; D is possibly TRBD2 (7 bases). The CDR3 is 15 residues long. Trimming pared 2 bases from V and 4 bases from J, leaving 15 bases between. The germline V gene encodes CDR1 MNHEY and CDR2 SMNVEV (reference sequence). The DNA of the CDR3 is TGTGCCAGCAGTTTAAGGGGGGGAGGAGTATACGAGCAGTACTTC. Translating it yields CASSLRGGGVYEQYF.

CDR3 DNA: TGTGCCAGCAGCCCCCAGCGGGGTACTGAAGCTTTCTTT. Protein product: CASSPQRGTEAFF. The chain couples TRBV7-9 to TRBJ1-1; D gene unclear. The CDR3 covers 13 residues. V shed 5 bases and J shed 5 bases, with 12 bases lying between them. CDR1 and CDR2 (germline): SEHNR, FQNEAQ (reference sequence).

The genes are TRBV9 and TRBJ2-7, with TRBD2 identical over 7 bases. V gave up 0 bases and J gave up 0 bases; unmatched junction bases: 3. Germline CDR1 reads SGDLS; CDR2 reads YYNGEE. The CDR3 consists of 15 residues. CDR3 in DNA: TGTGCCAGCAGCGTAGGGTCTAGCGGCTCCTACGAGCAGTACTTC. As protein: CASSVGSSGSYEQYF.

The chain combines TRBV11-2 with TRBJ2-7, with TRBD2 identical over 12 bases. V shed 7 bases, J shed 2 bases, and the junction held 9 bases outside the gene matches. Germline CDR1 and CDR2: SGHAT and FQNNGV. This CDR3 comprises 16 residues. In DNA, the CDR3 is TGTGCCAGCAATCGGCTAGCGGGAGGGCCTCCCTACGAGCAGTACTTC. Amino acid sequence: CASNRLAGGPPYEQYF.

The genes are TRBV4-1 and TRBJ2-2, with a possible D match to TRBD1 (6 bases). V was cut by 0 bases and J by 3 bases, with 14 bases left in between. This CDR3 comprises 17 residues. Germline V gene lookup returns CDR1 MGHRA and CDR2 YSYEKL. The CDR3 coding sequence is TGCGCCAGCAGCCAAGAAAGGGGGAGTTGGGACACCGGGGAGCTGTTTTTT. As protein: CASSQERGSWDTGELFF.

The gene calls are TRBV28 and TRBJ2-2, with 8 bases aligning to TRBD2. The ends lost 3 bases at V and 4 bases at J; junction bases unmatched: 7. Germline values: CDR1 MDHEN, CDR2 SYDVKM. The CDR3 covers 16 residues. As DNA, the CDR3 is TGTGCCAGCAGTTTTTACTCCCGGGGGGGCACCGGGGAGCTGTTTTTT. Its protein is CASSFYSRGGTGELFF.

This chain joins TRBV5-1 and TRBJ1-5; D is perhaps TRBD1 (5 bases). Between the trimmed V and J ends, which lost 3 bases and 7 bases, there was a span of 20 bases. Germline CDR1 SGHRS, CDR2 YFSETQ. The CDR3 is 16 residues long. The CDR3 reads CASSWNGQGPQQPQHF. The DNA of the CDR3 is TGCGCCAGCAGCTGGAATGGTCAGGGCCCCCAACAGCCCCAGCATTTT.

The chain combines TRBV30 with TRBJ2-1; D call uncertain. With 4 bases removed from V and 0 bases from J, the gap between germline ends came to 13 bases. This CDR3 has 15 amino acids. Germline loops: CDR1 GTSNPN, CDR2 SVGIG (reference sequence). The CDR3: CAWNPLLSSYNEQFF. The CDR3 region has the DNA TGTGCCTGGAACCCCCTCCTGAGCTCCTACAATGAGCAGTTCTTC. Together with reference TRBV30 and TRBJ2-1, the CDR3 gives the full variable domain: SQTIHQWPATLVQPVGSPLSLECTVEGTSNPNLYWYRQAAGRGLQLLFYSVGIGQISSEVPQNLSASRPQDRQFILSSKKLLLSDSGFYLCAWNPLLSSYNEQFFGPGTRLTVL.

This clone was recorded only once. The chain joins TRBV24-1 to TRBJ2-5; 9 nucleotides match TRBD1. Trimming took 2 bases from V and 4 from J; bases not matched to a gene: 4. The CDR3 runs 15 residues. Germline CDR1 and CDR2: KGHDR and SFDVKD. The CDR3 spells CATSDSTGGGETQYF. CDR3 DNA: TGTGCCACCAGTGATTCTACAGGGGGCGGAGAGACCCAGTACTTC.

V and J are TRBV9 and TRBJ1-6; 8 bases agree with TRBD1. Germline trimming cut 3 bases from V and 9 bases from J; bases unmatched to any gene: 11. The CDR3 sequence is 16 residues long. The V gene's germline CDR1 is SGDLS and CDR2 YYNGEE. The DNA for the CDR3 is TGTGCCAGCAGCGAATCGACAGGGGTTAGGGGTTCACCCCTCCACTTT. This encodes CASSESTGVRGSPLHF.

As DNA, the CDR3 is TGTGCCAGCAGTCCTGGACAGGGTTTTGAAAAACTGTTTTTT. It encodes CASSPGQGFEKLFF. The V gene is TRBV2, the J gene TRBJ1-4, with 8 bases lining up with TRBD1. Germline V gene sequence: CDR1 SNHLY, CDR2 FYNNEI. J gave up 7 bases and V 5 bases, and 6 bases lay outside the gene matches. This CDR3 contains 14 residues.

The rearrangement joins TRBV4-1 to TRBJ2-4; D may be TRBD1 (6 bases). V was trimmed by 2 bases and J by 5 bases, leaving 7 bases between them. The CDR3 length is 13 residues. The germline V gene encodes CDR1 MGHRA and CDR2 YSYEKL. For the CDR3, the DNA is TGCGCCAGCAGCCAATACAGGGAAAACATTCAGTACTTC. This gives the protein CASSQYRENIQYF.

This chain connects TRBV30 to TRBJ2-7; 13 nucleotides align to TRBD2. With 2 bases clipped from V and 0 bases from J, the junction kept 4 bases outside the gene matches. In germline, CDR1 is GTSNPN, CDR2 SVGIG (reference sequence). This CDR3 comprises 16 residues. The CDR3 is CAWSIGTSGISYEQYF. As DNA, the CDR3 is TGTGCCTGGAGTATAGGGACTAGCGGGATCTCCTACGAGCAGTACTTC.

The J gene is TRBJ2-7, the V gene TRBV19, with 8 bases identical to TRBD2. This CDR3 has 14 amino acids. Germline-derived CDR1 and CDR2 are LNHDA and SQIVND (reference sequence). V was clipped by 1 base and J by 11 bases; unmatched bases: 10. Written as DNA, the CDR3 is TGTGCCAGTAGTATAGCAGCGGGAGACGATAGCAAGTACTTC. It codes for CASSIAAGDDSKYF. The whole variable domain, remainder taken from reference TRBV19 and TRBJ2-7, is DGGITQSPKYLFRKEGQNVTLSCEQNLNHDAMYWYRQDPGQGLRLIYYSQIVNDFQKGDIAEGYSVSREKKESFPLTVTSAQKNPTAFYLCASSIAAGDDSKYFGPGTRLTVT.